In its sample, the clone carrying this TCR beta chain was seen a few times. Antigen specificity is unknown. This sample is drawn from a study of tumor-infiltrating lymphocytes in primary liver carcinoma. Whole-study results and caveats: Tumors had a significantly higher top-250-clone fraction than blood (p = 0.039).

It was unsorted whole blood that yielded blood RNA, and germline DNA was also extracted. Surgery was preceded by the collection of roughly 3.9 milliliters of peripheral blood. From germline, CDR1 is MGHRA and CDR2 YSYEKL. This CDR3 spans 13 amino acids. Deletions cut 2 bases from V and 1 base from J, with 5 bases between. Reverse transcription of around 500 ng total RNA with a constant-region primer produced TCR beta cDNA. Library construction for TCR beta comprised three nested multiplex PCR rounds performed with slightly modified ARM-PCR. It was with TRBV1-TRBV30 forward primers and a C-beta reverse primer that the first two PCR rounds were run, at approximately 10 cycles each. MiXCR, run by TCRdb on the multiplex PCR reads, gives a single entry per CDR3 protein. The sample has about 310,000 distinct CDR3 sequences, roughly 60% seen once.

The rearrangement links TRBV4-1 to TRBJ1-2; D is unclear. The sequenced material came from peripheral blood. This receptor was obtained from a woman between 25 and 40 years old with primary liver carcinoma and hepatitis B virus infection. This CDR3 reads CASSQQVNYGYTF. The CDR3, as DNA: TGCGCCAGCAGCCAACAGGTTAACTATGGCTACACCTTC.